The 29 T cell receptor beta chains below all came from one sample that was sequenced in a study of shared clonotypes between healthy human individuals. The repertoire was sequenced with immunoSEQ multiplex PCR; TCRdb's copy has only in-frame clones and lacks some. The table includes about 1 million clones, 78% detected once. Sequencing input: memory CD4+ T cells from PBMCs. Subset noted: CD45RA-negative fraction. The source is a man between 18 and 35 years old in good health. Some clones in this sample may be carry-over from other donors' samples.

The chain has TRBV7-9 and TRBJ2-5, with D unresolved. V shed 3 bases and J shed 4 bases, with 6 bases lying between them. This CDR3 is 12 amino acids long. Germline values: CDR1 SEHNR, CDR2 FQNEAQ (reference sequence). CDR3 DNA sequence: TGTGCCAGCAGCTTTGGCAGAGAGACCCAGTACTTC. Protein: CASSFGRETQYF.

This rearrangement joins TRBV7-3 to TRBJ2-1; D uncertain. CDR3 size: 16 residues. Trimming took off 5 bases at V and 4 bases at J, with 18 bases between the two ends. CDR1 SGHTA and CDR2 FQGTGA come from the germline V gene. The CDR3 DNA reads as TGTGCCAGCAGCCCTGGACCCTCACCGGTTTACAATGAGCAGTTCTTC. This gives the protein CASSPGPSPVYNEQFF.

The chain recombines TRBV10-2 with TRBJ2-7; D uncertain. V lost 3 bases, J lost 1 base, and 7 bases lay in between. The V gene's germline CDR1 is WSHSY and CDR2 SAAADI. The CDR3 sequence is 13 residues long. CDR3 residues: CASSDDGSYEQYF. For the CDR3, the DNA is TGCGCCAGCAGTGATGACGGTTCCTACGAGCAGTACTTC.

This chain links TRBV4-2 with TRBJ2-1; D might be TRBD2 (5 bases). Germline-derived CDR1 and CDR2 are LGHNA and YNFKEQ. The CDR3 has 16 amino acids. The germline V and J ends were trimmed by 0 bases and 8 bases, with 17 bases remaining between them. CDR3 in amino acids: CASSQEVRVREDEQFF. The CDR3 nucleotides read TGTGCCAGCAGCCAAGAAGTGAGGGTTCGAGAGGATGAGCAGTTCTTC.

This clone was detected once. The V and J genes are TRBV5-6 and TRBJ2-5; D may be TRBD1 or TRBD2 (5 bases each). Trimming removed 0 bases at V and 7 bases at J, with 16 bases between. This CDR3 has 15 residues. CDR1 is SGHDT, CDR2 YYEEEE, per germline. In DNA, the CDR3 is TGTGCCAGCAGCTTGGGGGATGAGGGGTACGGGACCCAGTACTTC. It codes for CASSLGDEGYGTQYF.

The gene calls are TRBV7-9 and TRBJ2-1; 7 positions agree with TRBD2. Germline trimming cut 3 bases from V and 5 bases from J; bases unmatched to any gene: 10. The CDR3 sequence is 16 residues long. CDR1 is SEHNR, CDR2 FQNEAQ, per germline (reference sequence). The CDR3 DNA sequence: TGTGCCAGCAGCTTCTCAGCGGGATATTACCACAATGAGCAGTTCTTC. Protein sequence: CASSFSAGYYHNEQFF.

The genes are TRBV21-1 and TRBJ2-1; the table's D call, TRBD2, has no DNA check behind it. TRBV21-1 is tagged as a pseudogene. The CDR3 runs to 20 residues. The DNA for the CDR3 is TGTGCCAGCAGCAATTTTCGACTAGCGGGAGGTAGGGCCCTCACAACTGAGCAGTTCTTC. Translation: CASSNFRLAGGRALTTEQFF.

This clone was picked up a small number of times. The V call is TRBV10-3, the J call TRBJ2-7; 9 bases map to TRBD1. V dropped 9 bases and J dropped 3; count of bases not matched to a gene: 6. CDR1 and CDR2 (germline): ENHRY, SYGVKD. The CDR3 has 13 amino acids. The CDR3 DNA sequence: TGTGCCATGCAGGAGACAGGGGGCTACGAGCAGTACTTC. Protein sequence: CAMQETGGYEQYF.

In DNA form, the CDR3 reads TGCAGCGGTCAAGTAGGGACCCCGGGCAATGAGCAGTTCTTC. Residues: CSGQVGTPGNEQFF. This chain joins TRBV29-1 and TRBJ2-1; the D call may be TRBD1 or TRBD2 (5 bases each). The CDR3 is made up of 14 amino acids. Germline values: CDR1 SQVTM, CDR2 ANQGSEA. Deletions cut 7 bases from V and 6 bases from J, with 19 bases between.

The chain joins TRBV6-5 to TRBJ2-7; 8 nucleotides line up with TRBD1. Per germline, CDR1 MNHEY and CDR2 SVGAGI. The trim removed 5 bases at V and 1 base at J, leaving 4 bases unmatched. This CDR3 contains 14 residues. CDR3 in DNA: TGTGCCAGCAGTCGATACAGGGGGTCCTACGAGCAGTACTTC. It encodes CASSRYRGSYEQYF.

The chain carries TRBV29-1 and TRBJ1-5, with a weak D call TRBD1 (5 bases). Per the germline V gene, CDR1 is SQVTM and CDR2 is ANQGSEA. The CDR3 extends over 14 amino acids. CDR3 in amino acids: CSVTTGSSNQPQHF. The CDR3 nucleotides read TGCAGTGTTACAACAGGCAGCAGCAATCAGCCCCAGCATTTT.

CDR3 DNA: TGTGCCAGTTCCGGACAACCCGTGAACACTGAAGCTTTCTTT. Amino acids: CASSGQPVNTEAFF. This chain connects TRBV18 to TRBJ1-1, with D tentatively TRBD1 (5 bases). V was clipped by 9 bases and J by 0 bases, with 14 bases between them. This CDR3 comprises 14 residues. Germline assignment: CDR1 KGHSH and CDR2 LQKENI.

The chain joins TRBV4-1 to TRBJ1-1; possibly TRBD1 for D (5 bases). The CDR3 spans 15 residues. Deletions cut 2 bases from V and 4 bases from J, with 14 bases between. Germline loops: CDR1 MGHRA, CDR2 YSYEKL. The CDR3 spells CASSQMGGTSTEAFF. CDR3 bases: TGCGCCAGCAGCCAAATGGGGGGGACGAGCACTGAAGCTTTCTTT.

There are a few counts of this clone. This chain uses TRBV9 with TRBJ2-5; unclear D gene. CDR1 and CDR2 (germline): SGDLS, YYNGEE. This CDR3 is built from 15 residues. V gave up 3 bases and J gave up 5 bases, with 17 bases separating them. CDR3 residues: CASSAGSVLGETQYF. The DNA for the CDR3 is TGTGCCAGCAGCGCCGGCAGCGTGCTGGGGGAGACCCAGTACTTC.

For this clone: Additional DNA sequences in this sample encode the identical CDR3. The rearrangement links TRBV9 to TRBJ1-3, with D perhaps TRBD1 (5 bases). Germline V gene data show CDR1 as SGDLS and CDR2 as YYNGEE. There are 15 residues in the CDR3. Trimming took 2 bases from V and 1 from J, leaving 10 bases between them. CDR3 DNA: TGTGCCAGCAGCGTCCTTGGGGGTTCTGGAAACACCATATATTTT. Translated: CASSVLGGSGNTIYF.

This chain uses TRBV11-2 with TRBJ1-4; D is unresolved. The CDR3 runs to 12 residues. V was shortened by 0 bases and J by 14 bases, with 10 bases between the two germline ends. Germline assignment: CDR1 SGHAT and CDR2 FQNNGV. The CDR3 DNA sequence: TGTGCCAGCAGCTTAGACGGGGTGTGGCTGTTTTTT. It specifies CASSLDGVWLFF.

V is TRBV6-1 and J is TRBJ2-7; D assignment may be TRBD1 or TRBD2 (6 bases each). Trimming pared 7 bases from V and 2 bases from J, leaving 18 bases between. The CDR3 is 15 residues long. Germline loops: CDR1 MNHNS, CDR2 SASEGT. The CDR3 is CASTTWGAQTYEQYF. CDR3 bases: TGTGCCAGCACCACTTGGGGGGCCCAAACCTACGAGCAGTACTTC.

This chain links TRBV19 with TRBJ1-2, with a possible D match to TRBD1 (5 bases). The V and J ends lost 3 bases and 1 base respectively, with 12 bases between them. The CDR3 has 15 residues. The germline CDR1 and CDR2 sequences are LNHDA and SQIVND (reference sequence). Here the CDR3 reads CASSIPTDINYGYTF. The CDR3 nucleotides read TGTGCCAGTAGTATCCCGACAGATATTAACTATGGCTACACCTTC. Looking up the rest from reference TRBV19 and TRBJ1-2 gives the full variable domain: DGGITQSPKYLFRKEGQNVTLSCEQNLNHDAMYWYRQDPGQGLRLIYYSQIVNDFQKGDIAEGYSVSREKKESFPLTVTSAQKNPTAFYLCASSIPTDINYGYTFGSGTRLTVV.

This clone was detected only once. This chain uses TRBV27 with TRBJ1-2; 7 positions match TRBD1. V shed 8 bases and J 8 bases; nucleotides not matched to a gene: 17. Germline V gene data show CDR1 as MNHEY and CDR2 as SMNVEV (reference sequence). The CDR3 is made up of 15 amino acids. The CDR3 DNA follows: TGTGCCAGCGCCAAAGCCCCCGGGCAGGGGGGAGGCTACACCTTC. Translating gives CASAKAPGQGGGYTF.

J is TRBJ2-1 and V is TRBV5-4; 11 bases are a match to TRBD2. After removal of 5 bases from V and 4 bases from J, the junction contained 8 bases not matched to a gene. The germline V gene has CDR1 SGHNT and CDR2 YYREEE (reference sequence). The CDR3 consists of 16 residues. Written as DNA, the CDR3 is TGTGCCAGCAGACTCGGGACTAGCGGAGATTACAATGAGCAGTTCTTC. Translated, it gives CASRLGTSGDYNEQFF.

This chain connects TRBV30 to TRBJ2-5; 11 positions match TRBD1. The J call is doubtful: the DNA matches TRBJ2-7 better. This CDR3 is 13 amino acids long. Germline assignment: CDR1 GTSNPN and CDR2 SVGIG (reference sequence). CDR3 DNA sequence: TGTGCCTGGGGGACAGGGGGGCGCTACGAGCAGTACTTC. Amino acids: CAWGTGGRYEQYF.

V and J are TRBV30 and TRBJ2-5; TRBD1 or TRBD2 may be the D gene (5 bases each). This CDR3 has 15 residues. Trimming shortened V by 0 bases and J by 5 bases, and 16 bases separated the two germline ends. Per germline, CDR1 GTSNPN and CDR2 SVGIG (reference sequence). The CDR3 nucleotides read TGTGCCTGGAGTGTATCGGGGCAGGGTCAGGAGACCCAGTACTTC. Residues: CAWSVSGQGQETQYF.

The CDR3 sequence: CASRSPLAGKNTGELFF. CDR3 nucleotide sequence: TGTGCCAGCAGGAGCCCCCTCGCAGGGAAGAACACCGGGGAGCTGTTTTTT. The chain has TRBV28 and TRBJ2-2; maybe TRBD1 (5 bases). The germline gives CDR1 MDHEN, CDR2 SYDVKM. The CDR3 is made up of 17 amino acids. The V and J ends lost 6 bases and 1 base respectively, with 18 bases between them. Complete variable domain (other parts from reference TRBV28 and TRBJ2-2): DVKVTQSSRYLVKRTGEKVFLECVQDMDHENMFWYRQDPGLGLRLIYFSYDVKMKEKGDIPEGYSVSREKKERFSLILESASTNQTSMYLCASRSPLAGKNTGELFFGEGSRLTVL.

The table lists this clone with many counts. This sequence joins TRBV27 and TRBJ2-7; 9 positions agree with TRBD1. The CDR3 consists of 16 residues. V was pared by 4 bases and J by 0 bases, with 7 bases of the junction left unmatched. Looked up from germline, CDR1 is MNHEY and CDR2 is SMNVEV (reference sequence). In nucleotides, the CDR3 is TGTGCCAGCAGTTCCCCGGGACAGGGTAGCTCCTACGAGCAGTACTTC. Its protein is CASSSPGQGSSYEQYF.

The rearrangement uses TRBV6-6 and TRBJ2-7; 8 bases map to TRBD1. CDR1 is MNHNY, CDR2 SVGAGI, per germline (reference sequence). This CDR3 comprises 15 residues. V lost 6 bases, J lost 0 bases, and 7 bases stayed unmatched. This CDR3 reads CASRHRDRFSYEQYF. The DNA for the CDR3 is TGTGCCAGCAGGCACCGGGACAGGTTCTCCTACGAGCAGTACTTC.

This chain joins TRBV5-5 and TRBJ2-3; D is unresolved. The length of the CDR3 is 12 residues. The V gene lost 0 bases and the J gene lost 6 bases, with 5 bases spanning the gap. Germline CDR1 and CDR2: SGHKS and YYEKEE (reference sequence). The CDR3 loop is CASSLDWDTQYF. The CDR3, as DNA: TGTGCCAGCAGCTTGGATTGGGATACGCAGTATTTT.

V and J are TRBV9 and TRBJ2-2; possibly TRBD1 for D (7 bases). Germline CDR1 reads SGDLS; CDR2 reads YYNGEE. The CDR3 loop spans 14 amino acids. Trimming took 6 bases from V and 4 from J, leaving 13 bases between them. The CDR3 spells CASTRQGGTGELFF. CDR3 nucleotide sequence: TGTGCCAGCACCCGACAGGGAGGCACCGGGGAGCTGTTTTTT.

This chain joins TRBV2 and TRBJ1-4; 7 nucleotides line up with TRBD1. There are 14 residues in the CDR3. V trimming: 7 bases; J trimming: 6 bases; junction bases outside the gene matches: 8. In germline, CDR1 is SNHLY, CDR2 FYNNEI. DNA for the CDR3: TGTGCCAGCACTGCGGCAGGGGGATATGAAAAACTGTTTTTT. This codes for CASTAAGGYEKLFF.

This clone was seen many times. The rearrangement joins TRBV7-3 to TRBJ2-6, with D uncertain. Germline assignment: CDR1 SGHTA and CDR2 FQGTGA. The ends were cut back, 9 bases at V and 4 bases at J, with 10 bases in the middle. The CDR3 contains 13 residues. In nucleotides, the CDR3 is TGTGCCAGTGGCCTCTCCGGGGCCAACGTCCTGACTTTC. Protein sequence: CASGLSGANVLTF.